The 7 T cell receptor beta chains listed next were all sequenced from one sample in a study of T cells after yellow fever vaccination. One entry per CDR3 protein results from TCRdb running MiXCR on the 5' RACE reads. Of almost 70,000 distinct CDR3 sequences listed, 4.5% to 7.5% are singletons. The sample here was CD4+ T cells sorted from PBMCs, taken around 15 days after the first yellow fever vaccination. The receptors derive from a man aged 18 to 35 who received the YFV17D yellow fever vaccine.

This clonotype was seen ten or more times. The chain couples TRBV5-1 to TRBJ2-2; 8 nucleotides align to TRBD2. This CDR3 region has 16 residues. The J segment lost 1 base and the V segment lost 7 bases, leaving 9 bases of the junction unmatched. Germline V gives CDR1 SGHRS, CDR2 YFSETQ. CDR3 in amino acids: CASRMRGVLNTGELFF. The CDR3 DNA follows: TGCGCCAGCCGAATGCGGGGGGTATTGAACACCGGGGAGCTGTTTTTT.

This clonotype was detected many times. The rearrangement uses TRBV7-2 and TRBJ2-2; D gene unclear. CDR3 size: 13 residues. CDR1 and CDR2 from the germline V gene are SGHTA and FQGNSA. Trimming shortened V by 5 bases and J by 6 bases, and 10 bases separated the two germline ends. The CDR3 region is CASSVVVSGELFF. In DNA form, the CDR3 reads TGTGCCAGCAGCGTAGTTGTGTCCGGGGAGCTGTTTTTT.

Ten or more counts support this clonotype. This sequence joins TRBV4-1 and TRBJ1-1; D may be TRBD1 (6 bases). CDR3 length: 13 residues. Germline CDR1 and CDR2: MGHRA and YSYEKL. Trimming removed 5 bases at V and 7 bases at J, with 14 bases between. CDR3 sequence: CASSKRQEYEAFF. The CDR3 DNA is TGCGCCAGCAGCAAGAGACAGGAGTATGAAGCTTTCTTT.

This clonotype appeared many times. This chain uses TRBV21-1 with TRBJ1-3; no DNA check was done on the table's D call, TRBD1. TRBV21-1 is a pseudogene segment. CDR3 size: 15 residues. The CDR3: CASRTGGETGNTIYF. DNA for the CDR3: TGTGCCAGCAGGACAGGGGGCGAGACTGGAAACACCATATATTTT.

In the case of this clonotype: A much more abundant neighbour one base away suggests this may be a read error. The V call is TRBV5-1, the J call TRBJ2-3; no clear D. CDR3 length: 18 amino acids. The germline V gene has CDR1 SGHRS and CDR2 YFSETQ. CDR3 nucleotide sequence: TGCGCCCGCAGCTTGGCCGCGCTTCCCCGGGCCATGCCAGATACGCAGTATTTT. Its translation is CARSLAALPRAMPDTQYF.

The table lists this clonotype with many counts. This chain connects TRBV14 to TRBJ2-3, with unresolved D. This CDR3 has 13 amino acids. Germline loops: CDR1 SGHDN, CDR2 FVKESK. V was pared by 3 bases and J by 7 bases, with 11 bases between. In nucleotides, the CDR3 is TGTGCCAGCAGCCACAGACCGAGCTATACGCAGTATTTT. This encodes CASSHRPSYTQYF.

At least ten counts were recorded for this clonotype. The CDR3 region is CASSYFDRALETQYF. CDR3 in DNA: TGTGCCAGCAGCTATTTCGACAGGGCGTTGGAGACCCAGTACTTC. The J gene is TRBJ2-5, the V gene TRBV5-4, with 7 bases aligning to TRBD1. Trimming took 3 bases from V and 5 from J; bases not matched to a gene: 10. The germline V gene encodes CDR1 SGHNT and CDR2 YYREEE (reference sequence). The CDR3 contains 15 residues.